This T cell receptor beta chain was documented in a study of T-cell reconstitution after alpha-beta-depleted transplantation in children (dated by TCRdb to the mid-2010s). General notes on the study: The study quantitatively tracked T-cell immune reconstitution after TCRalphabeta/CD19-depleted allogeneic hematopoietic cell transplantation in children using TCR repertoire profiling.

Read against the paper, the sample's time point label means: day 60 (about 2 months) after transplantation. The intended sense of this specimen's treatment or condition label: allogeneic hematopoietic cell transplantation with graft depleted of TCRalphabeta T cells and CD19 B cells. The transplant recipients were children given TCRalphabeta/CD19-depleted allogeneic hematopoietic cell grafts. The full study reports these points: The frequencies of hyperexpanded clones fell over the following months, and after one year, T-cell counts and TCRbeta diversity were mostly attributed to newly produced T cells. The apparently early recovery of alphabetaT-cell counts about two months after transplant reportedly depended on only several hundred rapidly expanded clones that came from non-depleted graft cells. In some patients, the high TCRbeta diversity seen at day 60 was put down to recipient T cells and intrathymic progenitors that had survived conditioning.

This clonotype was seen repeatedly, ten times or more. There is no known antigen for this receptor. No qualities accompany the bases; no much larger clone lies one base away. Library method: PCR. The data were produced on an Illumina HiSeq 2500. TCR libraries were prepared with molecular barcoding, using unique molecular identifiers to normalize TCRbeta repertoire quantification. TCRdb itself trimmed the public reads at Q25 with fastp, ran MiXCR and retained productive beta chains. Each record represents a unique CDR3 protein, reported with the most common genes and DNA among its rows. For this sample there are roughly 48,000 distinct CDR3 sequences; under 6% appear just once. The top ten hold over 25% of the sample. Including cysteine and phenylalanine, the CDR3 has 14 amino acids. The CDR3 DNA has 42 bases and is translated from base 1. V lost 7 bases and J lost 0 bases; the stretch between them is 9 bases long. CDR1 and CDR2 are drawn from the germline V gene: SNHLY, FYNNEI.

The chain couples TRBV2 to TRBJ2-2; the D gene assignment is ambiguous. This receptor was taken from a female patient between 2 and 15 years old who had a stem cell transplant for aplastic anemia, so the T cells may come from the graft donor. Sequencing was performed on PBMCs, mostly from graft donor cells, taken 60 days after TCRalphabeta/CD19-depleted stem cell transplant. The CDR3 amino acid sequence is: CASTGEANTGELFF. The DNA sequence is TGTGCCAGCACCGGAGAAGCGAACACCGGGGAGCTGTTTTTT.